The clone carrying this TCR beta chain was counted ten times or more. As yet, its antigen is unknown. This specimen comes from a study of post-analysis software for immune sequencing data. CDR3 length: 14 residues. The germline V gene has CDR1 SGHKS and CDR2 YYEKEE (reference sequence). Deletions cut 0 bases from V and 7 bases from J, with 11 bases between. Incorporated into the TCR beta cDNA libraries were unique molecular identifiers, which served to reduce PCR and sequencing biases. T cells numbering about 0.9 to 10 million yielded cDNA molecules that totaled roughly 500,000. A single record per CDR3 protein comes from TCRdb applying MiXCR to the PCR reads. The sample consists of about 180,000 distinct CDR3 sequences, approximately 28% of them appearing once. Findings and limits, study-wide: Significantly lower normalized Chao1 diversity was found in patients with multiple sclerosis relative to controls. Elevated frequency relative to controls characterized roughly five TRBV segments in patients, TRBV5-6, TRBV5-1 and TRBV20-1 among them.

This receptor was taken from a girl aged 10 to 17 with multiple sclerosis. The chain employs TRBV5-5 and TRBJ2-1; D call uncertain. The sequenced sample was blood. The CDR3 loop is CASSLALVLNEQFF. CDR3 DNA: TGTGCCAGCAGCTTGGCGTTGGTTCTGAATGAGCAGTTCTTC. The entire variable domain, with the rest obtained from reference TRBV5-5 and TRBJ2-1, is as follows: DAGVTQSPTHLIKTRGQQVTLRCSPISGHKSVSWYQQVLGQGPQFIFQYYEKEERGRGNFPDRFSARQFPNYSSELNVNALLLGDSALYLCASSLALVLNEQFFGPGTRLTVL.